Listed below are T cell receptor beta chains from one sample, sequenced in a study of human T cells and chemical hapten exposure. TCRdb fed the RACE reads into MiXCR, producing one record per CDR3 protein. In the table there are some 400,000 distinct CDR3 sequences, around 4.8% of which are singletons. The starting material was whole blood, obtained in connection with sensitization to the hapten diphenylcyclopropenone (DPC). Receptors were obtained from a woman aged 50 to 60 with alopecia areata. Some clones in this sample may be carry-over from other donors' samples. The CDR3 runs from the conserved cysteine through the conserved F or W. Each record gives: J gene, clone size, V gene, D gene, CDR3 length, CDR3 protein, CDR3 DNA. D genes are given only for firm matches. Size values are once, few and many counts, or a class for expanded clones, and some rows have none.

>TRBJ1-4|NA|TRBV4-1|NA|15
CASSQVRGGNEKLFF
TGCGCCAGCAGCCAAGTGAGGGGGGGGAATGAAAAACTGTTTTTT
>TRBJ1-2|few|TRBV28|NA|14
CASIPGGSGGGYTF
TGTGCCAGCATCCCCGGAGGCTCCGGGGGTGGCTACACCTTC
>TRBJ2-1|NA|TRBV28|TRBD2|16
CASTPSGSTGRNEQFF
TGTGCCAGCACCCCTAGCGGGAGTACAGGGCGGAATGAGCAGTTCTTC
>TRBJ2-5|NA|TRBV5-1|NA|13
CASSLDERKPQFF
TGCGCCAGCAGCTTGGATGAGAGAAAGCCCCAGTTTTTC
>TRBJ1-2|NA|TRBV2|NA|12
CASILTRGGYTF
TGTGCCAGCATACTCACCAGGGGCGGCTACACCTTC
>TRBJ1-1|many|TRBV5-1|NA|14
CASSRRDLNTEAFF
TGCGCCAGCAGTCGCAGGGATTTGAACACTGAAGCTTTCTTT
>TRBJ1-6|NA|TRBV20-1|NA|12
CSAEDAGSPLHF
TGCAGTGCTGAAGACGCGGGGTCACCCCTCCACTTT
>TRBJ1-5|few|TRBV6-2/TRBV6-3|NA|12
CASRDTSEPQHF
TGTGCCAGCCGGGACACGTCGGAGCCCCAGCATTTT
>TRBJ2-1|NA|TRBV2|NA|13
CASSDQGWNEQFF
TGTGCCAGCAGTGACCAGGGGTGGAATGAGCAGTTCTTC
>TRBJ2-5|many|TRBV4-2|NA|13
CASSQETGGTQYF
TGTGCCAGCAGCCAAGAAACCGGAGGGACCCAGTACTTC
>TRBJ1-3|few|TRBV12-3/TRBV12-4|NA|16
CASSTSGTVSGNTIYF
TGTGCCAGCAGTACCTCCGGGACGGTCTCTGGAAACACCATATATTTT
>TRBJ1-2|few|TRBV7-4|TRBD1|13
CASSCRDRDGYTF
TGTGCCAGCAGCTGCCGGGACAGGGATGGCTACACCTTC
>TRBJ2-7|many|TRBV5-1|NA|13
CASSLAGEREQYF
TGCGCCAGCAGCTTGGCCGGTGAGAGGGAGCAGTACTTC
>TRBJ1-2|many|TRBV6-5|TRBD1|15
CASSHGQGANYGYTF
TGTGCCAGCAGCCACGGACAGGGTGCTAACTATGGCTACACCTTC
>TRBJ1-4|many|TRBV7-6|NA|17
CASRPARGRLPNEKLFF
TGTGCCAGCAGACCGGCACGGGGCCGCCTCCCTAATGAAAAACTGTTTTTT
>TRBJ1-5|many|TRBV6-2/TRBV6-3|TRBD1|15
CASSYRTGGYQPQHF
TGTGCCAGCAGTTACAGGACAGGGGGCTATCAGCCCCAGCATTTT
>TRBJ2-7|NA|TRBV5-1|NA|14
CASSLEAAPNEQYF
TGCGCCAGCAGCTTGGAAGCCGCCCCAAACGAGCAGTACTTC
>TRBJ1-1|few|TRBV7-9|NA|15
CASSLVSPGPTEAFF
TGTGCCAGCAGCTTAGTCAGTCCAGGGCCGACTGAAGCTTTCTTT
>TRBJ2-7|many|TRBV2|NA|14
CASSDGPAAYEQYF
TGTGCCAGCAGTGACGGGCCTGCAGCCTACGAGCAGTACTTC
>TRBJ1-1|many|TRBV20-1|TRBD1|16
CSARDPRTGGHTEAFF
TGCAGTGCTAGAGATCCTAGGACAGGGGGGCACACTGAAGCTTTCTTT
>TRBJ1-4|many|TRBV4-2|NA|11
CASSKGEKLFF
TGTGCCAGCAGCAAAGGAGAAAAACTGTTTTTT
>TRBJ1-4|NA|TRBV29-1|NA|11
CSVHGGEKLFF
TGCAGCGTCCATGGGGGCGAAAAACTGTTTTTT
>TRBJ2-7|few|TRBV20-1|TRBD2|15
CSAATTSGRLYEQYF
TGCAGTGCTGCGACGACTAGCGGGCGTCTCTACGAGCAGTACTTC
>TRBJ1-2|many|TRBV6-6|NA|14
CASSYLTANYGYTF
TGTGCCAGCAGTTACTTGACAGCAAACTATGGCTACACCTTC
>TRBJ2-3|many|TRBV20-1|NA|16
CSARDGLDEETDTQYF
TGCAGTGCTAGAGATGGGCTTGACGAGGAGACAGATACGCAGTATTTT
>TRBJ2-7|few|TRBV6-2/TRBV6-3|TRBD2|16
CASSYGRGLAPYEQYF
TGTGCCAGCAGTTATGGTCGAGGACTAGCGCCCTACGAGCAGTACTTC
>TRBJ1-6|NA|TRBV28|NA|13
CASSWEINSPLHF
TGTGCCAGCAGTTGGGAGATTAATTCACCCCTCCACTTT
>TRBJ1-1|many|TRBV5-1|NA|12
CASSEASTEAFF
TGCGCCAGCAGCGAGGCGAGCACTGAAGCTTTCTTT
>TRBJ1-4|NA|TRBV7-2|NA|14
CASSRVGANEKLFF
TGTGCCAGCAGCCGCGTGGGCGCGAATGAAAAACTGTTTTTT
>TRBJ1-5|NA|TRBV2|NA|13
CASRHSGSQPQHF
TGTGCCAGCAGACACTCAGGTAGTCAGCCCCAGCATTTT